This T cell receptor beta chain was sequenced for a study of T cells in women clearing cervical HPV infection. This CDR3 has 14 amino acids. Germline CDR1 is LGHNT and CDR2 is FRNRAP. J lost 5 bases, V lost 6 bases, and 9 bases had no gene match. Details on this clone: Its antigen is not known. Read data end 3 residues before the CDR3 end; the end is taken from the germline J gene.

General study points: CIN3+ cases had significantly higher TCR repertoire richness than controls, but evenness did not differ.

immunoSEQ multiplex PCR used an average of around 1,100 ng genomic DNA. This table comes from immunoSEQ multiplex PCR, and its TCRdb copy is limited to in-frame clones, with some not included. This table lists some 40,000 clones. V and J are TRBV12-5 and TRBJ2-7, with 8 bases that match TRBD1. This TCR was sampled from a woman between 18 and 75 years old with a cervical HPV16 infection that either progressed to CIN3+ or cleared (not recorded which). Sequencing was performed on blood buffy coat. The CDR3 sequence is CASGSGQGRNEQYF. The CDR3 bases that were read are TGTGCTAGTGGCTCAGGACAGGGTCGCAACGAG.